This entry lists 29 T cell receptor beta chains sequenced from one sample in a study of radiotherapy plus CTLA-4 blockade in lung cancer. Produced via immunoSEQ multiplex PCR; TCRdb's table is partial and in-frame only. The table includes 55,000 to 65,000 clones, over 70% detected once. Sequencing used peripheral blood, obtained from a patient treated with radiotherapy plus ipilimumab. The receptors stem from a human donor with non-small cell lung cancer who had a partial response to radiotherapy plus ipilimumab.

The rearrangement links TRBV2 to TRBJ2-7; 13 bases agree with TRBD2. CDR1 and CDR2 from the germline V gene are SNHLY and FYNNEI. V shed 3 bases, J shed 1 base, and the junction held 12 bases outside the gene matches. CDR3 length equals 19 residues. CDR3 DNA sequence: TGTGCCAGCAGTGATTGGACTAGCGGGGGATTTAGCGGGTCCTACGAGCAGTACTTC. It yields the protein CASSDWTSGGFSGSYEQYF.

This chain joins TRBV5-1 and TRBJ2-1; 9 nucleotides align to TRBD1. In germline, CDR1 is SGHRS, CDR2 YFSETQ. The V segment lost 4 bases and the J segment 13 bases; nucleotides outside the gene matches: 12. This CDR3 contains 14 residues. The CDR3 DNA is TGCGCCAGCAGCGCTAAGACAGGGGGTTCGGATCAGTTCTTC. This encodes CASSAKTGGSDQFF.

The chain recombines TRBV7-9 with TRBJ1-1; D possibly corresponds to TRBD1 (5 bases). The CDR3 has 15 residues. V lost 1 base and J lost 2, with 11 bases in between. Per germline, CDR1 SEHNR and CDR2 FQNEAQ (reference sequence). The CDR3 sequence is CASSLGDRTNTEAFF. In DNA, the CDR3 is TGTGCCAGCAGCTTAGGAGACAGAACCAACACTGAAGCTTTCTTT.

The chain is built from TRBV6-6 and TRBJ2-3; D perhaps matches TRBD2 (5 bases). V was trimmed by 8 bases and J by 2 bases, leaving 14 bases between them. Germline-derived CDR1 and CDR2 are MNHNY and SVGAGI (reference sequence). This CDR3 comprises 14 residues. In nucleotides, the CDR3 is TGTGCCAGCCAGTCTCGAGCGGACACAGATACGCAGTATTTT. Translation: CASQSRADTDTQYF.

V usage is TRBV9 and J usage is TRBJ2-5; TRBD1 might be the D (6 bases). Germline V gene data show CDR1 as SGDLS and CDR2 as YYNGEE. The CDR3 is 15 amino acids. V lost 4 bases and J lost 3, with 16 bases in between. The CDR3 sequence is CASSLPSGDKETQYF. The CDR3 region has the DNA TGTGCCAGCAGCCTCCCCTCCGGGGACAAAGAGACCCAGTACTTC.

The CDR3 bases are TGCGCCAGCAGCTTGGGACAGGGGGCCGCCTACGAGCAGTACTTC. It is translated as CASSLGQGAAYEQYF. The V gene is TRBV5-1, the J gene TRBJ2-7; 10 bases match TRBD1. With 0 bases clipped from V and 2 bases from J, the junction kept 2 bases outside the gene matches. Germline V lookup: CDR1 SGHRS, CDR2 YFSETQ. The CDR3 loop spans 15 amino acids.

The rearrangement links TRBV28 to TRBJ1-1, with 7 bases identical to TRBD1. Germline V lookup: CDR1 MDHEN, CDR2 SYDVKM. The CDR3 runs 14 residues. V shed 3 bases, J shed 4 bases, and the junction held 5 bases outside the gene matches. CDR3 sequence reads: CASSFSRGTTEAFF. The CDR3, as DNA: TGTGCCAGCAGTTTCTCCAGGGGGACCACTGAAGCTTTCTTT. The full variable domain, in which reference TRBV28 and TRBJ1-1 provide the parts outside the CDR3, is DVKVTQSSRYLVKRTGEKVFLECVQDMDHENMFWYRQDPGLGLRLIYFSYDVKMKEKGDIPEGYSVSREKKERFSLILESASTNQTSMYLCASSFSRGTTEAFFGQGTRLTVV.

V gene TRBV19 combines with J gene TRBJ1-1, with D unresolved. With 5 bases removed from V and 7 bases from J, the gap between germline ends came to 14 bases. This CDR3 comprises 13 residues. Germline V lookup: CDR1 LNHDA, CDR2 SQIVND (reference sequence). The CDR3 coding sequence is TGTGCCAGTAGTCCTCACGTCGGGAGTGAAGCTTTCTTT. Residues: CASSPHVGSEAFF.

The chain has TRBV19 and TRBJ2-7; 10 bases are a match to TRBD1. The germline V gene encodes CDR1 LNHDA and CDR2 SQIVND (reference sequence). V lost 5 bases to trimming and J lost 3 bases; unmatched junction nucleotides: 4. CDR3 length equals 14 residues. The CDR3 reads CASSQGQGHYEQYF. In DNA, the CDR3 is TGTGCCAGTAGTCAGGGACAGGGGCACTACGAGCAGTACTTC.

This clone occurred a few times. The genes are TRBV27 and TRBJ2-2; the D is unclear. There are 15 residues in the CDR3. The germline V gene has CDR1 MNHEY and CDR2 SMNVEV (reference sequence). Trimming removed 0 bases from V and 2 bases from J, with 7 bases in between. DNA of the CDR3: TGTGCCAGCAGTTTATCTCGGGTAAACACCGGGGAGCTGTTTTTT. This codes for CASSLSRVNTGELFF.

The chain combines TRBV19 with TRBJ2-1; 15 bases map to TRBD2. The V segment lost 3 bases and the J segment 12 bases; nucleotides outside the gene matches: 12. The CDR3 is 17 residues long. Germline V gene lookup returns CDR1 LNHDA and CDR2 SQIVND (reference sequence). CDR3 bases: TGTGCCAGTAGTATCACCCGGACTAGCGGGGGGGCTTCGGGGCAGTTCTTC. Protein sequence: CASSITRTSGGASGQFF.

J is TRBJ2-3 and V is TRBV6-1; TRBD2 matches 10 bases. Trimming took 5 bases from V and 5 from J; bases not matched to a gene: 7. The CDR3 has 15 amino acids. Germline CDR1 is MNHNS and CDR2 is SASEGT. CDR3 region: CASSWQRGGVDTQYF. The CDR3 nucleotides read TGTGCCAGCAGTTGGCAGCGGGGGGGGGTAGATACGCAGTATTTT.

The V call is TRBV15, the J call TRBJ2-3; D remains unclear. Germline CDR1 reads LNHNV; CDR2 reads YYDKDF (reference sequence). Trimming took off 6 bases at V and 5 bases at J, with 12 bases between the two ends. CDR3 size: 13 residues. The CDR3 DNA reads as TGTGCCACCAGGGCCCTTGGTAAAGATACGCAGTATTTT. Translation: CATRALGKDTQYF. Supplemented by reference TRBV15 and TRBJ2-3, the full variable domain reads DAMVIQNPRYQVTQFGKPVTLSCSQTLNHNVMYWYQQKSSQAPKLLFHYYDKDFNNEADTPDNFQSRRPNTSFCFLDIRSPGLGDTAMYLCATRALGKDTQYFGPGTRLTVL.

The V and J genes are TRBV28 and TRBJ1-5; 7 positions match TRBD1. Germline V gene data show CDR1 as MDHEN and CDR2 as SYDVKM. The CDR3 totals 13 residues. V trimming: 8 bases; J trimming: 7 bases; junction bases outside the gene matches: 8. CDR3 DNA sequence: TGTGCCAGCCGTACAGGGGTCGGCCAGCCCCAGCATTTT. Protein sequence: CASRTGVGQPQHF.

The rearrangement joins TRBV5-1 to TRBJ1-5, with a tentative D call TRBD1 (5 bases). V was clipped by 0 bases and J by 0 bases, with 10 bases between them. The germline CDR1 and CDR2 sequences are SGHRS and YFSETQ. CDR3 length: 16 residues. CDR3 residues: CASSLAPQGSNQPQHF. CDR3 bases: TGCGCCAGCAGCTTGGCCCCCCAGGGTAGCAATCAGCCCCAGCATTTT.

The V gene is TRBV30, the J gene TRBJ1-1, with D unresolved. V shed 4 bases and J shed 5 bases, with 17 bases lying between them. The germline gives CDR1 GTSNPN, CDR2 SVGIG (reference sequence). The CDR3 extends over 14 amino acids. As DNA, the CDR3 is TGTGCCTGGATAAGTGTTCGCGAGAGGACTGAAGCTTTCTTT. It is translated as CAWISVRERTEAFF.

The sample holds one count of this clone. The rearrangement links TRBV2 to TRBJ1-5, with no clear D. Germline V gene sequence: CDR1 SNHLY, CDR2 FYNNEI. The CDR3 length is 13 residues. The V and J ends lost 7 bases and 4 bases respectively, with 11 bases between them. The CDR3 region is CASTSEDNQPQHF. The DNA for the CDR3 is TGTGCCAGCACCTCGGAGGATAATCAGCCCCAGCATTTT.

V usage is TRBV6-5 and J usage is TRBJ1-1; D gene ambiguous. The V and J ends lost 5 bases and 8 bases respectively, with 12 bases between them. CDR1 is MNHEY and CDR2 is SVGAGI in the germline V gene. The CDR3 is 12 amino acids. The CDR3: CASSPPGGEAFF. CDR3 sequence (DNA): TGTGCCAGCAGTCCCCCAGGCGGGGAAGCTTTCTTT.

This chain uses TRBV9 with TRBJ1-1; 8 nucleotides align to TRBD1. The V gene's germline CDR1 is SGDLS and CDR2 YYNGEE. This CDR3 spans 13 amino acids. The V gene end was trimmed by 3 bases and the J gene end by 4 bases; junction bases not matched to a gene: 2. The CDR3 DNA reads as TGTGCCAGCAGCGAAGGACAGGGCACTGAAGCTTTCTTT. Translation: CASSEGQGTEAFF.

This clone appeared once. CDR3 amino acids: CASSPWTGANYGYTF. CDR3 sequence (DNA): TGTGCCAGCAGCCCATGGACAGGAGCGAACTATGGCTACACCTTC. The gene calls are TRBV7-2 and TRBJ1-2; TRBD1 agrees at 7 bases. Trimming cost V 5 bases and J 2 bases; bases outside gene matches: 8. Germline CDR1 reads SGHTA; CDR2 reads FQGNSA. The CDR3 is 15 amino acids.

The chain links TRBV27 to TRBJ1-2, with TRBD1 as a possible D gene (5 bases). CDR1 and CDR2 from the germline V gene are MNHEY and SMNVEV (reference sequence). The CDR3 has 13 residues. Trimming took off 4 bases at V and 5 bases at J, with 11 bases between the two ends. CDR3 DNA sequence: TGTGCCAGCAGTTCGGGGGTCGGATATGGCTACACCTTC. It yields the protein CASSSGVGYGYTF.

A few counts support this clone. The chain has TRBV28 and TRBJ2-7, with D possibly matching TRBD1 (6 bases). The V gene lost 10 bases and the J gene lost 7 bases, with 14 bases spanning the gap. CDR1 and CDR2 (germline): MDHEN, SYDVKM. CDR3 size: 11 residues. The chain's CDR3 is CATRGTPEQYF. DNA for the CDR3: TGTGCCACCCGTGGGACACCTGAGCAGTACTTC. Full variable domain (rest looked up from reference TRBV28 and TRBJ2-7): DVKVTQSSRYLVKRTGEKVFLECVQDMDHENMFWYRQDPGLGLRLIYFSYDVKMKEKGDIPEGYSVSREKKERFSLILESASTNQTSMYLCATRGTPEQYFGPGTRLTVT.

This clone was detected only a few times. This chain links TRBV11-1 with TRBJ2-3; TRBD2 might be the D (5 bases). Trimming pared 2 bases from V and 0 bases from J, leaving 12 bases between. The CDR3 sequence is 16 residues long. The germline CDR1 and CDR2 sequences are SGHAT and FQDESV (reference sequence). CDR3 DNA: TGTGCCAGCAGCTTATGGGCACTAGGAAGCACAGATACGCAGTATTTT. It codes for CASSLWALGSTDTQYF.

This chain uses TRBV5-1 with TRBJ2-7; the D gene is possibly TRBD2 (5 bases). Germline CDR1 and CDR2: SGHRS and YFSETQ. The CDR3 has 15 residues. V was clipped by 6 bases and J by 0 bases, with 16 bases between them. CDR3 DNA: TGCGCCAGCATGCTAGCAGGACTCGGCTCCTACGAGCAGTACTTC. The encoded protein is CASMLAGLGSYEQYF. Supplemented by reference TRBV5-1 and TRBJ2-7, the full variable domain reads KAGVTQTPRYLIKTRGQQVTLSCSPISGHRSVSWYQQTPGQGLQFLFEYFSETQRNKGNFPGRFSGRQFSNSRSEMNVSTLELGDSALYLCASMLAGLGSYEQYFGPGTRLTVT.

V usage is TRBV19 and J usage is TRBJ1-2; TRBD1 matches 10 bases. V gave up 5 bases and J gave up 2 bases; unmatched junction bases: 5. Looked up from germline, CDR1 is LNHDA and CDR2 is SQIVND (reference sequence). This CDR3 is built from 15 residues. The CDR3 sequence is CASSSRTGGNYGYTF. CDR3 coding DNA: TGTGCCAGTAGTTCCCGGACAGGGGGAAACTATGGCTACACCTTC.

This chain links TRBV28 with TRBJ1-3; D may be TRBD1 (6 bases). The V and J ends lost 5 bases and 1 base respectively, with 12 bases between them. The CDR3 sequence is 15 residues long. The germline CDR1 and CDR2 sequences are MDHEN and SYDVKM. CDR3 sequence reads: CASSTTRGSGNTIYF. CDR3 coding DNA: TGTGCCAGCAGTACTACCAGGGGTTCTGGAAACACCATATATTTT.

The rearrangement uses TRBV5-1 and TRBJ1-4; perhaps TRBD1 as D (5 bases). Trimming removed 5 bases from V and 8 bases from J, with 13 bases in between. CDR3 length: 13 residues. Germline values: CDR1 SGHRS, CDR2 YFSETQ. The DNA of the CDR3 is TGCGCCAGCAGTTGGAGGGAGGGGGAAAAACTGTTTTTT. This translates into CASSWREGEKLFF.

The count of this clone is one. This chain joins TRBV10-1 and TRBJ1-2, with unresolved D. The germline gives CDR1 WNHNN, CDR2 SYGVQD (reference sequence). CDR3 length: 17 residues. V lost 5 bases to trimming and J lost 4 bases, with 23 bases between them. CDR3: CASSTSRGSRKTYGYTF. DNA of the CDR3: TGCGCCAGCAGTACATCACGAGGATCGCGAAAGACCTATGGCTACACCTTC.

The gene calls are TRBV9 and TRBJ1-2; no firm D call. Germline CDR1 SGDLS, CDR2 YYNGEE. The CDR3 length is 15 residues. V was trimmed by 0 bases and J by 6 bases, leaving 15 bases between them. The CDR3 nucleotides are TGTGCCAGCAGCGTAGATTCCGCGGGAGGGAATGGCTACACCTTC. This translates into CASSVDSAGGNGYTF.